The TCR beta chain described here comes from a study of shared clonotypes between healthy human individuals. Study-wide results and caveats: It was the non-shared clonotypes that had lower generation probabilities than clonotypes shared by all four donors. Sampling covered nothing but blood. Tissue TCR repertoires likely differ from those found in blood.

The table came from immunoSEQ multiplex PCR; TCRdb's copy has only in-frame clones and leaves some out. Of a few million clones listed, just over 90% are singletons. The germline gives CDR1 SGHAT, CDR2 FQNNGV. This CDR3 contains 13 residues. A word on this clone: The target antigen is unknown.

CD8 cells regarded as naive lacked CD45RO, were positively chosen for CCR7, and omitted terminally differentiated effector memory CD45RA+ cells. The source is a man aged 18 to 29 in good health. Some clones in this sample may be carry-over from other donors' samples. Source material: naive CD8+ T cells from PBMCs. The chain links TRBV11-2 to TRBJ2-5; D is unresolved. The J call may be in error: the DNA end matches TRBJ2-7 better. CDR3 sequence: CASSLGEAYEQYF. In DNA, the CDR3 is TGTGCCAGCAGCTTAGGCGAGGCCTACGAGCAGTACTTC.